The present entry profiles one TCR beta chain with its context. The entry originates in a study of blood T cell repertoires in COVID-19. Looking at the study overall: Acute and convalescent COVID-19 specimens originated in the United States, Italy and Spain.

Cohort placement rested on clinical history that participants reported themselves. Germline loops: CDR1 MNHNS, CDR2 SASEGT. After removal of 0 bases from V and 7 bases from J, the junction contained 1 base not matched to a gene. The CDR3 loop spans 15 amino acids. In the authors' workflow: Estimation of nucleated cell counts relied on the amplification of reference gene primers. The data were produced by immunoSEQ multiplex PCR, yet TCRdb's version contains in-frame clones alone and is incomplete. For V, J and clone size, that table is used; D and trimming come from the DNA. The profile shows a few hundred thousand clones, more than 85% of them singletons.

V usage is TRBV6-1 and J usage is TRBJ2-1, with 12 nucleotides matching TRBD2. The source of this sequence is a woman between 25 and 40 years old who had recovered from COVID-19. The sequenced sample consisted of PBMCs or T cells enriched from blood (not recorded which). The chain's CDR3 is CASSEATSGRNEQFF. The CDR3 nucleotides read TGTGCCAGCAGTGAAGCTACTAGCGGGAGGAATGAGCAGTTCTTC.